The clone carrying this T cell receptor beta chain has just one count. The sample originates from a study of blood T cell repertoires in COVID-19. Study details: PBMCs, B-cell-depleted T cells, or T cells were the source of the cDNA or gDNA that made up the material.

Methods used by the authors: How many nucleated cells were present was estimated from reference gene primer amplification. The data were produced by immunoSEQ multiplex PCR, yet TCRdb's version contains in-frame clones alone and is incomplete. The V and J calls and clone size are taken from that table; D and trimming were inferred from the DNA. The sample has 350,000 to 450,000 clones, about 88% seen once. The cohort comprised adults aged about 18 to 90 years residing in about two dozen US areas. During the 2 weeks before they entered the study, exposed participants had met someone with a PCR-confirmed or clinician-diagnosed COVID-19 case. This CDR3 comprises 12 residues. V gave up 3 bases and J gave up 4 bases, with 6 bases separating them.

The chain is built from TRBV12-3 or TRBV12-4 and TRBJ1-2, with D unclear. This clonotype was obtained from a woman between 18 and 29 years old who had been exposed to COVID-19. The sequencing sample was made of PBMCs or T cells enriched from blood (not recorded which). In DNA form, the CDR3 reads TGTGCCAGCAGTTTCCAGTTCTATGGCTACACCTTC. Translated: CASSFQFYGYTF.